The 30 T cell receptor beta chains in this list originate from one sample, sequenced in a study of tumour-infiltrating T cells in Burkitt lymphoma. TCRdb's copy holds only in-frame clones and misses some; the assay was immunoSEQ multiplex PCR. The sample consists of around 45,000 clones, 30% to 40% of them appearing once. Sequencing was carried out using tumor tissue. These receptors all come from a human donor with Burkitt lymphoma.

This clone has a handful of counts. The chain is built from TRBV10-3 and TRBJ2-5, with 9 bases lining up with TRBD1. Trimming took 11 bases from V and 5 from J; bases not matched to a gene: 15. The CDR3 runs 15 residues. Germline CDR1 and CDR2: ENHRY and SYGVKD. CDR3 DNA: TGTGCCTCCCTGGACCGGACAGGGGCGATGGAGACCCAGTACTTC. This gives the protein CASLDRTGAMETQYF.

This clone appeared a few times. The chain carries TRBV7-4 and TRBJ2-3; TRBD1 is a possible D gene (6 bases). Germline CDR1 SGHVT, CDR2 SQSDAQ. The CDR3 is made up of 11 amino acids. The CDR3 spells CDGRGTDTQYF. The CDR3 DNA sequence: TGTGATGGCAGGGGAACAGATACGCAGTATTTT.

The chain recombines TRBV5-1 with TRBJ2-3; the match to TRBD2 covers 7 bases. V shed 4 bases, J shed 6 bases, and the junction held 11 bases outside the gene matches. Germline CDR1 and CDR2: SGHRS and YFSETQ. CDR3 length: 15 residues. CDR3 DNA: TGCGCCAGCAGCATCGGGACTACTGGCAGGGATACGCAGTATTTT. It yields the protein CASSIGTTGRDTQYF.

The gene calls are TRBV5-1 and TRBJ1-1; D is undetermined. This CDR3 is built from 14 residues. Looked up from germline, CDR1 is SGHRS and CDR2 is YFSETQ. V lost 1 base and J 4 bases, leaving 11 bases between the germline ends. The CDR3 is CASSLLGWSTEAFF. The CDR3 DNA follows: TGCGCCAGCAGCTTGCTAGGGTGGAGCACTGAAGCTTTCTTT.

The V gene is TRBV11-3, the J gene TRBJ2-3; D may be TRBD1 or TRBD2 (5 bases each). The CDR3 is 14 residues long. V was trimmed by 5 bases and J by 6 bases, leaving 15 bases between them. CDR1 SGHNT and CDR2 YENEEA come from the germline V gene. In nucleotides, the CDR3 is TGTGCCAGCAGCACCCGGGACGGGGCGGATACGCAGTATTTT. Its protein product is CASSTRDGADTQYF.

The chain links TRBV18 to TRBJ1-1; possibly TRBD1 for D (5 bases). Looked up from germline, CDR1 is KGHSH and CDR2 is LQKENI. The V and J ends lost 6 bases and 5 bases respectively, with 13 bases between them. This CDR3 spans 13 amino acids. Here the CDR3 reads CASSRTGGTEAFF. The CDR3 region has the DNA TGTGCCAGCTCTCGAACAGGAGGTACTGAAGCTTTCTTT.

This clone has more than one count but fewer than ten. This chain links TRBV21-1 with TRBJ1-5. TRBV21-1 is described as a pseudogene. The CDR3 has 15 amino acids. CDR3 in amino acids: CASSKSSGYNQPQHF. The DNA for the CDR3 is TGTGCCAGCAGCAAAAGTTCGGGATACAATCAGCCCCAGCATTTT.

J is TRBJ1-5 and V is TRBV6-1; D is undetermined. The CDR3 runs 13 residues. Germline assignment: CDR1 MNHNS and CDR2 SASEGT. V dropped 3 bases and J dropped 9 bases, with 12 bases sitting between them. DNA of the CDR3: TGTGCCAGCAGTGAGGATTGGGGAAGGCCCCAGCATTTT. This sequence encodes CASSEDWGRPQHF.

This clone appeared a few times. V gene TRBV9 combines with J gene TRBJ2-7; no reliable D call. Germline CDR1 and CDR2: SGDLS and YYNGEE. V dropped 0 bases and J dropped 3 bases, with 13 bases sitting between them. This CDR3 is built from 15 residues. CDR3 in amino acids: CASSVAGQVGYEQYF. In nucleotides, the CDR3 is TGTGCCAGCAGCGTAGCTGGGCAGGTGGGCTACGAGCAGTACTTC.

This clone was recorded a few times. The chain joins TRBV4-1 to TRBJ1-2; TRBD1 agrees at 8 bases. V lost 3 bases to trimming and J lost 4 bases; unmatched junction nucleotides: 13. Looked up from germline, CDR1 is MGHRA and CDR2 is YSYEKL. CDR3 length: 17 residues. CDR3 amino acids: CASSHLLGAGGSYGYTF. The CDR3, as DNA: TGCGCCAGCAGCCATTTACTGGGGGCAGGGGGCAGCTATGGCTACACCTTC.

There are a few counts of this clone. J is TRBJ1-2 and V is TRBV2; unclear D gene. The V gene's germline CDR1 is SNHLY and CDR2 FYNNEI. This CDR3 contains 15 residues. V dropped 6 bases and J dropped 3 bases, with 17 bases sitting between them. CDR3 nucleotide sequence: TGTGCCAGCAGGGGTGGGCTTGGGCGAGACTATGGCTACACCTTC. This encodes CASRGGLGRDYGYTF. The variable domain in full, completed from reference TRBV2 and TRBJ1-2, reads EPEVTQTPSHQVTQMGQEVILRCVPISNHLYFYWYRQILGQKVEFLVSFYNNEISEKSEIFDDQFSVERPDGSNFTLKIRSTKLEDSAMYFCASRGGLGRDYGYTFGSGTRLTVV.

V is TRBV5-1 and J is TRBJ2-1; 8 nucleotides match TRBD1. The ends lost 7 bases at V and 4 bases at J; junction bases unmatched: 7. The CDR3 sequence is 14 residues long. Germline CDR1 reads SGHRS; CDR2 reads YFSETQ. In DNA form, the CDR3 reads TGCGCCAGCGCTCGGGACAGGTCTTACAATGAGCAGTTCTTC. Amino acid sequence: CASARDRSYNEQFF.

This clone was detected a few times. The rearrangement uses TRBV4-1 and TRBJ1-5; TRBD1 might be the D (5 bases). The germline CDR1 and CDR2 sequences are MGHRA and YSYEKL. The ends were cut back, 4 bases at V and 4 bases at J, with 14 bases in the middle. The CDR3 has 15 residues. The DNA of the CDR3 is TGCGCCAGCAGCCCCAGAGTGGGGGGAAATCAGCCCCAGCATTTT. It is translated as CASSPRVGGNQPQHF.

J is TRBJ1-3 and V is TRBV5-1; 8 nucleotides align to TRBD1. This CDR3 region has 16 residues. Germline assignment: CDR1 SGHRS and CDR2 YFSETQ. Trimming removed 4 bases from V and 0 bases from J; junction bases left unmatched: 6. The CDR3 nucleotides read TGCGCCAGCAGCGCCGGACAGGGCCTCTCTGGAAACACCATATATTTT. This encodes CASSAGQGLSGNTIYF.

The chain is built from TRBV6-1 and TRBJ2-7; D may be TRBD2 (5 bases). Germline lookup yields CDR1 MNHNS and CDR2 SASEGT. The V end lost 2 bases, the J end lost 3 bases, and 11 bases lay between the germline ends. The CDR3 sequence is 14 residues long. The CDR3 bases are TGTGCCAGCAGTGAAATCGGGGTAGACTACGAGCAGTACTTC. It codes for CASSEIGVDYEQYF.

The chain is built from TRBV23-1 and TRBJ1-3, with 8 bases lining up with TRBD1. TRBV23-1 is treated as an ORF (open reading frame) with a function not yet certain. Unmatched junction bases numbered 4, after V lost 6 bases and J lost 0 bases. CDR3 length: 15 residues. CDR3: CASRTGVPSGNTIYF. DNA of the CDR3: TGCGCCAGCAGGACAGGGGTCCCCTCTGGAAACACCATATATTTT.

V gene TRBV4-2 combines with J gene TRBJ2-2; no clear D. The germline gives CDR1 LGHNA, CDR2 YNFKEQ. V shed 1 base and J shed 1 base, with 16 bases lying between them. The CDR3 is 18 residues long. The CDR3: CASSQVFAMGLNTGELFF. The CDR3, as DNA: TGTGCCAGCAGCCAAGTCTTCGCGATGGGGTTGAACACCGGGGAGCTGTTTTTT.

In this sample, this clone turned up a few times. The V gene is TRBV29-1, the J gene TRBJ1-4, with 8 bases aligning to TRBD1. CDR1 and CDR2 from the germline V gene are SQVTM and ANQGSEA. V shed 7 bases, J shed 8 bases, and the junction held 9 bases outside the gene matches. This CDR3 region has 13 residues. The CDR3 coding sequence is TGCAGCGGAACCCAGGGGGCATTGGAAAAACTGTTTTTT. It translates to CSGTQGALEKLFF. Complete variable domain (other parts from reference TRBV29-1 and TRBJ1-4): SAVISQKPSRDICQRGTSLTIQCQVDSQVTMMFWYRQQPGQSLTLIATANQGSEATYESGFVIDKFPISRPNLTFSTLTVSNMSPEDSSIYLCSGTQGALEKLFFGSGTQLSVL.

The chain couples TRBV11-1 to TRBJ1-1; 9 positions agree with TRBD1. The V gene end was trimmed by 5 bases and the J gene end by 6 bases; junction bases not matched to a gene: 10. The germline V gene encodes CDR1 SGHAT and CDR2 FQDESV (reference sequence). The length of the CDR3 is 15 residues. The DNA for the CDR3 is TGTGCCAGCAGCCAAGGACAGGGGACGGCCGCTGAAGCTTTCTTT. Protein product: CASSQGQGTAAEAFF. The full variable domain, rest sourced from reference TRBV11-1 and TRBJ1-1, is EAEVAQSPRYKITEKSQAVAFWCDPISGHATLYWYRQILGQGPELLVQFQDESVVDDSQLPKDRFSAERLKGVDSTLKIQPAELGDSAMYLCASSQGQGTAAEAFFGQGTRLTVV.

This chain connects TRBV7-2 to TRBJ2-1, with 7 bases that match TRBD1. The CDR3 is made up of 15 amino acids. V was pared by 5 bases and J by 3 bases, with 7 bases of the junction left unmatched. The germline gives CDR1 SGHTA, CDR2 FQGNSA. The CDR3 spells CASSLDRAGYNEQFF. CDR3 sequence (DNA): TGTGCCAGCAGCCTCGACAGGGCAGGCTACAATGAGCAGTTCTTC.

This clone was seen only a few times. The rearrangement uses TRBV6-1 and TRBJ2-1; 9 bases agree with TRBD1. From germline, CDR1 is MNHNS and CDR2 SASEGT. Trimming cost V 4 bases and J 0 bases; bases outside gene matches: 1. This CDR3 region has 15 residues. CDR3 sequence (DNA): TGTGCCAGCAGTGTGACAGGGGGCTCCTACAATGAGCAGTTCTTC. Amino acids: CASSVTGGSYNEQFF.

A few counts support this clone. The CDR3 nucleotides read TGTGCCAGCAGCGCTCGACAGGGTGGCACTGAAGCTTTCTTT. It codes for CASSARQGGTEAFF. This rearrangement joins TRBV9 to TRBJ1-1; 7 bases map to TRBD1. In germline, CDR1 is SGDLS, CDR2 YYNGEE. This CDR3 region has 14 residues. Losses at the gene ends were 3 bases for V and 4 bases for J; bases not matched to a gene: 6. Using reference TRBV9 and TRBJ1-1 for the parts outside the CDR3, the full variable domain is DSGVTQTPKHLITATGQRVTLRCSPRSGDLSVYWYQQSLDQGLQFLIQYYNGEERAKGNILERFSAQQFPDLHSELNLSSLELGDSALYFCASSARQGGTEAFFGQGTRLTVV.

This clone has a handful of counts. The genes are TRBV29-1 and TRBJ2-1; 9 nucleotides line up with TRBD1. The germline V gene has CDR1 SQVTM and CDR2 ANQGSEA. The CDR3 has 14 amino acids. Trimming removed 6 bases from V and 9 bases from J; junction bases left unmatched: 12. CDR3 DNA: TGCAGCGTCGACGATACAGGGGGCAAGGGTGAGCAGTTCTTC. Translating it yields CSVDDTGGKGEQFF.

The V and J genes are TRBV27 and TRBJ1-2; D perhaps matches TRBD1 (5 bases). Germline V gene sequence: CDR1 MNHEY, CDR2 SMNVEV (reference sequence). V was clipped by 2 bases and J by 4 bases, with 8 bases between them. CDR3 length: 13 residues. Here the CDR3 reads CASSLRQGYGYTF. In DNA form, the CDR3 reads TGTGCCAGCAGTTTAAGGCAGGGCTATGGCTACACCTTC.

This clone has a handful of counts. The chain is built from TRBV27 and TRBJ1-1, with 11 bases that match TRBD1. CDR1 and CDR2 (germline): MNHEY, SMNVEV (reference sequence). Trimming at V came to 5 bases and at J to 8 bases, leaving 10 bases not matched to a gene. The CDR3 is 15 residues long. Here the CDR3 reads CASSPQIGTGGEAFF. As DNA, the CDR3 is TGTGCCAGCAGTCCCCAAATCGGGACAGGGGGGGAAGCTTTCTTT.

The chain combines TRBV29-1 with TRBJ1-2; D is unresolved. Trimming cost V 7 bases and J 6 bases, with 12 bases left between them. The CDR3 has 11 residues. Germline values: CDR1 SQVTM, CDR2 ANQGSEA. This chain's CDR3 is CSAERSNGYTF. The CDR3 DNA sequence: TGCAGCGCAGAAAGGAGTAATGGCTACACCTTC. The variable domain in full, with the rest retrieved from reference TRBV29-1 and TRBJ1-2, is SAVISQKPSRDICQRGTSLTIQCQVDSQVTMMFWYRQQPGQSLTLIATANQGSEATYESGFVIDKFPISRPNLTFSTLTVSNMSPEDSSIYLCSAERSNGYTFGSGTRLTVV.

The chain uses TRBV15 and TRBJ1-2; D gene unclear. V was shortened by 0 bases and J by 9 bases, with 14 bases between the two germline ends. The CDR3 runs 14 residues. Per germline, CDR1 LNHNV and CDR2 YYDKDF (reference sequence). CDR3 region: CATSREVRQTSYTF. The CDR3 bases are TGTGCCACCAGCAGAGAGGTTCGTCAAACGAGCTACACCTTC.

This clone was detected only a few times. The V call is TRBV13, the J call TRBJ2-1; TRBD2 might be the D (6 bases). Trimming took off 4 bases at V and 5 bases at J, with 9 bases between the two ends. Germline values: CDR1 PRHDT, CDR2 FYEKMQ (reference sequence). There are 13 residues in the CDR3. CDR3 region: CASSSGLNNEQFF. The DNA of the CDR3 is TGTGCCAGCAGCTCCGGACTAAACAATGAGCAGTTCTTC.

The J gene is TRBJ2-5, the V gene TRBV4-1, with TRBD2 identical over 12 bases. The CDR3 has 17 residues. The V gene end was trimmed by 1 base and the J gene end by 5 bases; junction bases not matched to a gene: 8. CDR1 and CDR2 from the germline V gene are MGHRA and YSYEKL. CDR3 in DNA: TGCGCCAGCAGCCAAGGGTCACTAGCGGGGGGTCGCGAGACCCAGTACTTC. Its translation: CASSQGSLAGGRETQYF.

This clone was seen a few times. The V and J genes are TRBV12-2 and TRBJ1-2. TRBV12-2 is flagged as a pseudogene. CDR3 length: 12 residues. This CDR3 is CASRLGGGGYTF. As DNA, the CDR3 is TGTGCAAGTCGCTTGGGGGGCGGTGGCTACACCTTC.